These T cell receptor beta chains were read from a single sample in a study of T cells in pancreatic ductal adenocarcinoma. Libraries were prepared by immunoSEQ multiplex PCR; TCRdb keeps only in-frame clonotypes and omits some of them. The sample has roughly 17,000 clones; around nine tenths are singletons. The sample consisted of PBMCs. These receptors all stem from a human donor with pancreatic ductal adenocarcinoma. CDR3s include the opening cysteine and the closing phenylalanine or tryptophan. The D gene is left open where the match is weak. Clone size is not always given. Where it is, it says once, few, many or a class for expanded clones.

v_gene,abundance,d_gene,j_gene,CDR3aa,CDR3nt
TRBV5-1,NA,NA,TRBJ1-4,CASSPTEGDAEKLFF,TGCGCCAGCAGCCCCACCGAAGGGGATGCTGAAAAACTGTTTTTT
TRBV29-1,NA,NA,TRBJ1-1,CSVADLTRGTEAFF,TGCAGCGTTGCGGACCTTACGAGGGGCACTGAAGCTTTCTTT
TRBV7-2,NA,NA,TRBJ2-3,CASSLVDSTDTQYF,TGTGCCAGCAGCTTAGTGGACAGCACAGATACGCAGTATTTT
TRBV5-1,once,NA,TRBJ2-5,CASSLARETQYF,TGCGCCAGCAGCTTGGCCAGAGAGACCCAGTACTTC
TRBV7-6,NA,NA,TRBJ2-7,CASSLASSYEQYF,TGTGCCAGCAGCTTAGCCAGCTCCTACGAGCAGTACTTC
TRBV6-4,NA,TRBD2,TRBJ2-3,CASSDTNGLAGATSGADTQYF,TGTGCCAGCAGTGACACCAACGGACTAGCGGGGGCCACATCCGGGGCAGATACGCAGTATTTT
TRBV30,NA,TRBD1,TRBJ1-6,CAWSVQGDSPLHF,TGTGCCTGGAGTGTTCAGGGGGATTCACCCCTCCACTTT
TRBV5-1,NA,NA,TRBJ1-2,CASSLALRPAGANYGYTF,TGCGCCAGCAGCTTGGCCCTCAGACCCGCGGGCGCTAACTATGGCTACACCTTC
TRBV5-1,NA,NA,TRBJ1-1,CASSARGGSMNTEAFF,TGCGCCAGCAGCGCCCGGGGGGGCTCCATGAACACTGAAGCTTTCTTT
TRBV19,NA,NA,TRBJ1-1,CASSIVGGAGEAFF,TGTGCCAGTAGTATAGTGGGGGGCGCCGGTGAAGCTTTCTTT